This T cell receptor (beta chain) emerged from a study of human T cells and chemical hapten exposure. Overall study: Slight volume differences across pooled libraries mainly accounted for varying per-sample TCR yields.

General study findings and limits: Controls formed significantly fewer large CDR3 similarity clusters than expanded TCRs did. Patch test score was positively correlated with the counts of TCRs that had expanded at PT1.

Time point here: patch test 1, 2 weeks after DPC sensitization. The treatment was: therapeutic diphenylcyclopropenone sensitization with weekly scalp DPC. The ends lost 3 bases at V and 11 bases at J; junction bases unmatched: 10. The CDR3 totals 15 residues. In germline, CDR1 is SGHAT, CDR2 FQNNGV. The table lists this clonotype with a few counts. Its antigen is unknown. One entry per CDR3 protein results from TCRdb running MiXCR on the RACE reads. The table lists 95,000 to 100,000 distinct CDR3 sequences, about an eighth of them singletons. The rearrangement links TRBV11-2 to TRBJ2-1; 10 bases fit TRBD1. The TCR originated in a woman aged 40 to 50 with alopecia areata. Some clones in this sample may be carry-over from other donors' samples. Sample: whole blood, taken in connection with sensitization to the hapten diphenylcyclopropenone (DPC). The CDR3 DNA reads as TGTGCCAGCAGCTTCCGGACAGGGGGGACTGGGAAGCAGTTCTTC. Translating gives CASSFRTGGTGKQFF.